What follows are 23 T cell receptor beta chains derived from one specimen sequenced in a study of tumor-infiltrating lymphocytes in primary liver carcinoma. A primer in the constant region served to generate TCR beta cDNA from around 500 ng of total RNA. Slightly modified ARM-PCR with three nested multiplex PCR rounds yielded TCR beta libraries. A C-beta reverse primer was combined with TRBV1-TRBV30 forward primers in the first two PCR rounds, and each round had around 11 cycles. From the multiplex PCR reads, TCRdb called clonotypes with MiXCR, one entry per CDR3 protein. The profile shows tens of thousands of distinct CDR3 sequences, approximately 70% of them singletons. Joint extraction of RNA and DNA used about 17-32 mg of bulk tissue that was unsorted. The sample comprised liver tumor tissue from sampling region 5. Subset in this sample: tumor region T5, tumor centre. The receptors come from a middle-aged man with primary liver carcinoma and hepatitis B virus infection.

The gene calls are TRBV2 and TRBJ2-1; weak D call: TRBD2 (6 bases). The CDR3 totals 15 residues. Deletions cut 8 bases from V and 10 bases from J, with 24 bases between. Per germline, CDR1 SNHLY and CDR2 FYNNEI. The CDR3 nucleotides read TGTGCCAGCCACAGAACTAGCCGAGGGGAATTGGAGCAGTTCTTC. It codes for CASHRTSRGELEQFF.

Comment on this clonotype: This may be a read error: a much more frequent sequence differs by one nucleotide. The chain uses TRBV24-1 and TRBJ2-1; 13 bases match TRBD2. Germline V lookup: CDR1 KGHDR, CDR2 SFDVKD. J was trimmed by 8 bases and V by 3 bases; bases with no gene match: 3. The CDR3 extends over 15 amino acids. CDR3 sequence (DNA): TGTGCCACCAGTGATAATACTAGCGGGAGGGATGAGCAGTTCTTC. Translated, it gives CATSDNTSGRDEQFF.

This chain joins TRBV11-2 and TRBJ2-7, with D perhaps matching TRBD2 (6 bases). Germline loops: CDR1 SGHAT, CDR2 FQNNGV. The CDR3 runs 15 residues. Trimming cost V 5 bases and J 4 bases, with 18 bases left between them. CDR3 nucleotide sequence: TGTGCCAGCAGCCAGTATTCGGGAGAGGGTTACGAGCAGTACTTC. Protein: CASSQYSGEGYEQYF.

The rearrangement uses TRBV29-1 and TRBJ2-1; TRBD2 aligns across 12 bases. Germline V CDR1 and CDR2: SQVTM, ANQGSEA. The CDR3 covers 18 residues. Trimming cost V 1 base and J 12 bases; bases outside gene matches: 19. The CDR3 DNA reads TGCAGCGTTGAAGCAGGGACTAGCGGGCCCCACGGGACGAACGTGCAGTTCTTC. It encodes CSVEAGTSGPHGTNVQFF.

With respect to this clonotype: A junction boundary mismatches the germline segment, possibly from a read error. The CDR3 DNA reads TGTGCCAGCAGTGAAGGGAGGGTCCCGACGTGGTGGGGCAAACAGCCCCGGCATTTT. Amino acids: CASSEGRVPTWWGKQPRHF. The chain recombines TRBV6-1 with TRBJ1-5, with a tentative D call TRBD1 (5 bases). There are 19 residues in the CDR3. The germline CDR1 and CDR2 sequences are MNHNS and SASEGT.

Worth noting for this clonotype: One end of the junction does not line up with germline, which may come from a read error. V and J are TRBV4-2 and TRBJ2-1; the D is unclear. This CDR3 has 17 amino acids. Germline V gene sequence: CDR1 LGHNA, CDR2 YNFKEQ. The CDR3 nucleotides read TGTGCCAGCAGTCAAGGTATTGTCCCCTCCCTAAACAATGAGCAGTTCTTC. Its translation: CASSQGIVPSLNNEQFF.

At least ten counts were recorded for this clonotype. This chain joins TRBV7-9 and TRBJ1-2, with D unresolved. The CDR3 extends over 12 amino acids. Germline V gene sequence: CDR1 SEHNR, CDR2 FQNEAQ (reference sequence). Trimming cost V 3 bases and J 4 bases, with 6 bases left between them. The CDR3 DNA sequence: TGTGCCAGCAGCTTCGGGCCCTATGGCTACACCTTC. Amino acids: CASSFGPYGYTF.

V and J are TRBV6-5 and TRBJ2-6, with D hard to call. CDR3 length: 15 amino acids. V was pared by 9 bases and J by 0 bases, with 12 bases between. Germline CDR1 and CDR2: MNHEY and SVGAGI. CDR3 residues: CARSYGDSGANVLTF. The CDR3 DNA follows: TGTGCCAGGAGCTACGGTGACTCTGGGGCCAACGTCCTGACTTTC.

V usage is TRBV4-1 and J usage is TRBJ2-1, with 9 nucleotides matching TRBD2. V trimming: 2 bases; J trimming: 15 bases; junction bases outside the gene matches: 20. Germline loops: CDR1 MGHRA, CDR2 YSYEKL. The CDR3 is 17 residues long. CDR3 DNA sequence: TGCGCCAGCAGCCAACCGTGGGGACTAGCAGACTACAATCAGCGGTTCTTC. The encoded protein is CASSQPWGLADYNQRFF.

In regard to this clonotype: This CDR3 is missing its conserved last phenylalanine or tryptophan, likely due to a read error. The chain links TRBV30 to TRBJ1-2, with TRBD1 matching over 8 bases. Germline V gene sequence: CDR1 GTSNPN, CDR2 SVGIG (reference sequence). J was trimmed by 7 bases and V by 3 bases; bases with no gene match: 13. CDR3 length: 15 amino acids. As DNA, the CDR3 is TGTGCCTGGAGCGGAACCCTACAGGGGGTGCGTGGCTACACCATC. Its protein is CAWSGTLQGVRGYTI.

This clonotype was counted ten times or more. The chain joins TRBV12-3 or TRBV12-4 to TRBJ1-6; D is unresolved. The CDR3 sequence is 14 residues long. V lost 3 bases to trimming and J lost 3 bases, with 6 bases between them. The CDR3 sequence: CASSLRGYNSPLHF. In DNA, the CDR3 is TGTGCCAGCAGTTTGCGGGGCTATAATTCACCCCTCCACTTT.

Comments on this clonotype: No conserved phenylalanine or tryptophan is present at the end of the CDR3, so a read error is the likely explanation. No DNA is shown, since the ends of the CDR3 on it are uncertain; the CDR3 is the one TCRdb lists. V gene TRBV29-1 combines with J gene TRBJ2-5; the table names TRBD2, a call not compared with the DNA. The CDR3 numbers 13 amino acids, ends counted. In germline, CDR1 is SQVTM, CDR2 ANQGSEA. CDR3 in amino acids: CSVGGRATETQYS.

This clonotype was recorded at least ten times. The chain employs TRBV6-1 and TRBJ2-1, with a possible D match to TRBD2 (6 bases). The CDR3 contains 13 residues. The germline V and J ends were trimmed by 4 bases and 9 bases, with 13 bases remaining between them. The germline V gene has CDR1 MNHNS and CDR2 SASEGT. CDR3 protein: CASSVTEGAEQFF. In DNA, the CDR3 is TGTGCCAGCAGTGTTACGGAGGGAGCTGAGCAGTTCTTC.

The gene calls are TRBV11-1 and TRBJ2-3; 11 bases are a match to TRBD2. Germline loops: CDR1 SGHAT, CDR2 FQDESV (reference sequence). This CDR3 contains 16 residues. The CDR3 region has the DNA TGTGCTTGCAGGAAGGGACTAGCGGTTAGCACAGATACGCAGTATTTT. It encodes CACRKGLAVSTDTQYF.

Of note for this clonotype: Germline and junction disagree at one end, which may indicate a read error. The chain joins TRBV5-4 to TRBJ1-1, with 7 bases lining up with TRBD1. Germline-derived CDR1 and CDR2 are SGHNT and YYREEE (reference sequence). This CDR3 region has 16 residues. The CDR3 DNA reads TGTACCAGCAGCTTAGGGGCCGGGACAGCGAACACTGAAGCTTTCTTT. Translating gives CTSSLGAGTANTEAFF.

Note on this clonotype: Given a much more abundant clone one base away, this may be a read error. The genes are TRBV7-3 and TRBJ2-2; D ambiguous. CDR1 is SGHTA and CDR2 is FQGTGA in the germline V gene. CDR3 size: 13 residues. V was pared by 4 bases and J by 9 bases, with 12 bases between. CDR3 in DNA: TGTGCCAGCAGCTCGTTTCCCCCCAGGGAGCTGTTTTTT. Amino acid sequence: CASSSFPPRELFF.

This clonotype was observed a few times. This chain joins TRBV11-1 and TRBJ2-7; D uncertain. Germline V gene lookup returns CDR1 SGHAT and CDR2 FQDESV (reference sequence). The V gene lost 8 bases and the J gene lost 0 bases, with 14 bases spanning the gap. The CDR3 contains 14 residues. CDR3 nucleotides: TGTGCCAGCGGTTTAGGGTTCAGCTCCTACGAGCAGTACTTC. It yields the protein CASGLGFSSYEQYF.

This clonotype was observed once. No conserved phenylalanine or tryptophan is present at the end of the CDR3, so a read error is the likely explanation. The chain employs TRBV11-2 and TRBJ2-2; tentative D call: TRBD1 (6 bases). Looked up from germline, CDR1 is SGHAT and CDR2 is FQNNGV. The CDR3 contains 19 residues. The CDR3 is CASSLDRGGVHPNTWELFS. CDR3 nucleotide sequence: TGTGCCAGCAGCTTAGATCGAGGGGGAGTGCACCCGAACACCTGGGAGCTGTTTTCT.

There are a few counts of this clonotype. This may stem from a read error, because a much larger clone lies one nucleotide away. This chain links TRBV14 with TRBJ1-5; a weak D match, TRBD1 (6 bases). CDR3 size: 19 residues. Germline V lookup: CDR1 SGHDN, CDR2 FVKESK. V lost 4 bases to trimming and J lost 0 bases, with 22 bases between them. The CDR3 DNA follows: TGTGCCAGCAGCCGAGATGATCCTCGAGGGGGAAATAGCAATCAGCCCCAGCATTTT. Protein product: CASSRDDPRGGNSNQPQHF. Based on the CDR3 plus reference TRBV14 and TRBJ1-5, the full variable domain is EAGVTQFPSHSVIEKGQTVTLRCDPISGHDNLYWYRRVMGKEIKFLLHFVKESKQDESGMPNNRFLAERTGGTYSTLKVQPAELEDSGVYFCASSRDDPRGGNSNQPQHFGDGTRLSIL.

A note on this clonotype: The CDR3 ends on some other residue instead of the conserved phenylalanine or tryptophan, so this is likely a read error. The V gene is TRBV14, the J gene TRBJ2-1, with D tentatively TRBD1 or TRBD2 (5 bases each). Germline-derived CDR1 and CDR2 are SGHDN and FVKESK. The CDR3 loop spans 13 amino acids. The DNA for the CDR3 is TGTGCCAGCAGTCAAGGGACGGTGCATGAGCAGTTCTTA. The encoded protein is CASSQGTVHEQFL.

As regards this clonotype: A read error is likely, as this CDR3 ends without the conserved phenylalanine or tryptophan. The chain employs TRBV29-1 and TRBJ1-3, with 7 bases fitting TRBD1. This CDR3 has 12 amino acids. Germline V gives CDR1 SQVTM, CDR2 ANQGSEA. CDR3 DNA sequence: TGCAGCGTTGGGGACAGTGGAAACTCCATATATCTT. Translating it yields CSVGDSGNSIYL.

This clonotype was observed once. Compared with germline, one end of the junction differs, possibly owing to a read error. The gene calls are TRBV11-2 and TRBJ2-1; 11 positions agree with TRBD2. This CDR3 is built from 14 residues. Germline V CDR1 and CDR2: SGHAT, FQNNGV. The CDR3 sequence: CASSSTSGIDEQFF. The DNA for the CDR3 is TGTGCCAGTAGCTCGACTAGCGGGATTGATGAGCAGTTCTTC.

The CDR3 coding sequence is TGCGCCAGCCCCAGGACAGTCCCTCCGGGGGAGCAGTACTTC. Its translation: CASPRTVPPGEQYF. The chain combines TRBV5-1 with TRBJ2-7; a possible D gene is TRBD1 (6 bases). The CDR3 has 14 residues. With 7 bases removed from V and 7 bases from J, the gap between germline ends came to 21 bases. Germline V CDR1 and CDR2: SGHRS, YFSETQ. Supplemented by reference TRBV5-1 and TRBJ2-7, the full variable domain reads KAGVTQTPRYLIKTRGQQVTLSCSPISGHRSVSWYQQTPGQGLQFLFEYFSETQRNKGNFPGRFSGRQFSNSRSEMNVSTLELGDSALYLCASPRTVPPGEQYFGPGTRLTVT.